Sequencing of this TCR beta chain was carried out in a study of T cells in localized non-small cell lung cancer. Germline CDR1 reads SEHNR; CDR2 reads FQNEAQ (reference sequence). The J segment lost 3 bases and the V segment lost 3 bases, leaving 4 bases of the junction unmatched. The CDR3 has 15 residues. The assay was immunoSEQ multiplex PCR, and TCRdb's table has in-frame clones only and misses some. The sample contains around 83,000 clones, around three quarters of which appear only once. This chain links TRBV7-9 with TRBJ2-2; TRBD1 matches at 7 bases. The material was PBMCs, obtained before any cancer treatment. The TCR sequence derives from a man aged 35 to 70 with stage II squamous cell lung carcinoma. The CDR3 reads CASSLGQRDTGELFF. The CDR3 coding sequence is TGTGCCAGCAGCTTGGGACAGAGAGACACCGGGGAGCTGTTTTTT.